Listed here are 22 T cell receptor beta chains from one sample, sequenced in a study of blood T cells in healthy people across ages. Together with a sample-barcoded 5' primer, a J-beta primer mix was included in a second PCR lasting about 7 to 12 cycles. TCRdb used MiXCR to reprocess the 5' RACE reads, holding one entry per CDR3 protein. The sample carries 500,000 to 650,000 distinct CDR3 sequences, 27% recorded once. These data were also reused for a study on T cells of mothers and their children.

The sequenced sample was blood. These receptors originate from a boy between 2 and 10 years old in good health.

This clonotype has more than one count but fewer than ten. The chain carries TRBV29-1 and TRBJ2-7; 11 nucleotides match TRBD1. Germline V gene lookup returns CDR1 SQVTM and CDR2 ANQGSEA. V gave up 7 bases and J gave up 5 bases; unmatched junction bases: 10. The length of the CDR3 is 14 residues. CDR3: CSGKWDRGSHEQYF. CDR3 DNA: TGCAGCGGTAAATGGGACAGGGGGTCCCACGAGCAGTACTTC.

In this sample, this clonotype turned up a few times. The chain uses TRBV21-1 and TRBJ2-3; the DNA was not compared with TRBD1, the D call given in the table. TRBV21-1 counts as a pseudogene. This CDR3 region has 17 residues. The CDR3 region has the DNA TGTGCCAGCAGCCAGAGTCGTATCAGGGGGTGCACAGATACGCAGTATTTT. Translation: CASSQSRIRGCTDTQYF.

V gene TRBV20-1 combines with J gene TRBJ2-5; TRBD2 matches at 10 bases. The DNA end is more similar to TRBJ2-1, so the J call may be wrong. Germline-derived CDR1 and CDR2 are DFQATT and SNEGSKA (reference sequence). CDR3 size: 16 residues. CDR3 amino acids: CSARSLAGETYNEQFF. CDR3 nucleotides: TGCAGTGCTAGAAGTCTAGCGGGAGAGACCTACAATGAGCAGTTCTTC.

The chain uses TRBV5-1 and TRBJ2-6; TRBD1 aligns across 7 bases. Germline CDR1 SGHRS, CDR2 YFSETQ. The CDR3 spans 18 residues. V trimming: 0 bases; J trimming: 0 bases; junction bases outside the gene matches: 6. As DNA, the CDR3 is TGCGCCAGCAGCTTGGGACAGGGTCCCTTCTCTGGGGCCAACGTCCTGACTTTC. This codes for CASSLGQGPFSGANVLTF.

This clonotype has only a few counts. The chain uses TRBV27 and TRBJ2-7; TRBD2 aligns across 10 bases. The V gene's germline CDR1 is MNHEY and CDR2 SMNVEV (reference sequence). After removal of 6 bases from V and 4 bases from J, the junction contained 6 bases not matched to a gene. The CDR3 has 14 residues. The CDR3, as DNA: TGTGCCAGCAGCCCTAGCGGGAGCGGGTACGAGCAGTACTTC. Amino acid sequence: CASSPSGSGYEQYF.

This clonotype turned up a few times. V and J are TRBV20-1 and TRBJ1-2; perhaps TRBD1 as D (5 bases). This CDR3 has 14 amino acids. Germline CDR1 DFQATT, CDR2 SNEGSKA (reference sequence). V lost 6 bases to trimming and J lost 8 bases, with 22 bases between them. The chain's CDR3 is CSAPRFSTRGGYTF. CDR3 bases: TGCAGTGCACCGCGATTTAGTACTCGGGGGGGCTACACCTTC.

This clonotype has more than one count but fewer than ten. The rearrangement links TRBV6-6 to TRBJ1-2, with TRBD1 as a possible D gene (6 bases). In germline, CDR1 is MNHNY, CDR2 SVGAGI (reference sequence). Trimming stripped 6 bases from V and 8 bases from J, with 19 bases between. The CDR3 is 14 residues long. CDR3 amino acids: CASSRVGHPEGYTF. The CDR3 nucleotides are TGTGCCAGCAGCAGGGTGGGACACCCTGAGGGCTACACCTTC.

J is TRBJ2-1 and V is TRBV29-1, with TRBD2 identical over 9 bases. The CDR3 has 14 amino acids. With 5 bases clipped from V and 4 bases from J, the junction kept 6 bases outside the gene matches. Germline CDR1 and CDR2: SQVTM and ANQGSEA. The CDR3 bases are TGCAGCGTTCGGTTAGCGGGAGAGTACAATGAGCAGTTCTTC. Translation: CSVRLAGEYNEQFF.

V and J are TRBV3-1 and TRBJ2-7; 8 bases are a match to TRBD2. Trimming removed 4 bases from V and 3 bases from J; junction bases left unmatched: 5. This CDR3 comprises 14 residues. Germline assignment: CDR1 LGHDT and CDR2 YNNKEL (reference sequence). The CDR3 sequence: CASSRSSGSYEQYF. Here the CDR3 DNA reads TGTGCCAGCAGCCGCTCCAGCGGGAGCTACGAGCAGTACTTC.

The V call is TRBV7-2, the J call TRBJ1-4; D is possibly TRBD1 (5 bases). Germline V gene sequence: CDR1 SGHTA, CDR2 FQGNSA. The CDR3 is 14 residues long. The V end was cut by 5 bases, the J end by 11 bases, with 18 bases between. The DNA of the CDR3 is TGTGCCAGCAGCCCTAACGGACAAGGCGGTAAACTGTTTTTT. This sequence encodes CASSPNGQGGKLFF.

The table lists this clonotype with a few counts. The chain is built from TRBV5-1 and TRBJ1-4; D gene ambiguous. Germline-derived CDR1 and CDR2 are SGHRS and YFSETQ. The CDR3 sequence is 15 residues long. The V end was cut by 0 bases, the J end by 8 bases, with 14 bases between. This CDR3 reads CASSLAGGRLEKLFF. CDR3 DNA: TGCGCCAGCAGCTTGGCGGGCGGGAGGTTGGAAAAACTGTTTTTT. Based on the CDR3 plus reference TRBV5-1 and TRBJ1-4, the full variable domain is KAGVTQTPRYLIKTRGQQVTLSCSPISGHRSVSWYQQTPGQGLQFLFEYFSETQRNKGNFPGRFSGRQFSNSRSEMNVSTLELGDSALYLCASSLAGGRLEKLFFGSGTQLSVL.

V is TRBV7-3 and J is TRBJ2-1; D gene ambiguous. Germline CDR1 SGHTA, CDR2 FQGTGA. This CDR3 is built from 15 residues. The V gene lost 1 base and the J gene lost 9 bases, with 16 bases spanning the gap. The CDR3 sequence: CASSLNPSLPPEQFF. CDR3 nucleotides: TGTGCCAGCAGCTTAAATCCTTCCCTCCCTCCTGAGCAGTTCTTC.

This clonotype was counted a few times. The chain couples TRBV9 to TRBJ2-2, with a weak D call TRBD2 (7 bases). CDR1 and CDR2 (germline): SGDLS, YYNGEE. Deletions cut 8 bases from V and 4 bases from J, with 18 bases between. The CDR3 has 15 amino acids. CDR3 nucleotide sequence: TGTGCCAGTACGGCCTCGGGGGGCAGCACCGGGGAGCTGTTTTTT. Its translation: CASTASGGSTGELFF.

This clonotype was observed a handful of times. At one boundary the junction diverges from the germline segment, which might be a read error. The gene calls are TRBV14 and TRBJ1-1; D is undetermined. The germline V gene has CDR1 SGHDN and CDR2 FVKESK. This CDR3 is 14 amino acids long. The CDR3 here is CASSQRAVKTEAFF. CDR3 bases: TGTGCCAGCAGCCAAAGGGCCGTGAAGACTGAAGCTTTCTTT.

CDR3 loop: CASSRRTRRWGYTF. CDR3 DNA sequence: TGTGCCAGTAGTAGGAGGACAAGACGGTGGGGCTACACCTTC. The rearrangement links TRBV19 to TRBJ1-2, with D maybe TRBD1 (5 bases). The CDR3 spans 14 residues. The V gene lost 4 bases and the J gene lost 8 bases, with 17 bases spanning the gap. Germline CDR1 is LNHDA and CDR2 is SQIVND (reference sequence).

The chain couples TRBV10-3 to TRBJ2-3, with D perhaps given as TRBD1 or TRBD2 (5 bases each). V lost 6 bases and J 0 bases, leaving 10 bases between the germline ends. The CDR3 spans 14 residues. CDR1 is ENHRY, CDR2 SYGVKD, per germline. The CDR3 DNA reads TGTGCCATCAGAGGGACGGCTAGCACAGATACGCAGTATTTT. It translates to CAIRGTASTDTQYF.

This rearrangement joins TRBV9 to TRBJ2-3; maybe TRBD2 (6 bases). This CDR3 is built from 17 residues. V lost 3 bases and J lost 2, with 19 bases in between. Germline V gene lookup returns CDR1 SGDLS and CDR2 YYNGEE. The CDR3 DNA sequence: TGTGCCAGCAGCGCACACCCAGCGGGCCCCCCCACAGATACGCAGTATTTT. Its translation: CASSAHPAGPPTDTQYF.

The chain links TRBV15 to TRBJ2-3; D remains ambiguous. Germline CDR1 LNHNV, CDR2 YYDKDF (reference sequence). V gave up 0 bases and J gave up 2 bases, with 9 bases separating them. The length of the CDR3 is 15 residues. The CDR3 nucleotides are TGTGCCACCAGCAGAGATACGTCGACCACAGATACGCAGTATTTT. The encoded protein is CATSRDTSTTDTQYF. Full variable domain (outside the CDR3, taken from reference TRBV15 and TRBJ2-3): DAMVIQNPRYQVTQFGKPVTLSCSQTLNHNVMYWYQQKSSQAPKLLFHYYDKDFNNEADTPDNFQSRRPNTSFCFLDIRSPGLGDTAMYLCATSRDTSTTDTQYFGPGTRLTVL.

J is TRBJ1-2 and V is TRBV20-1; 10 positions agree with TRBD1. Germline CDR1 is DFQATT and CDR2 is SNEGSKA (reference sequence). This CDR3 is built from 15 residues. The V gene end was trimmed by 6 bases and the J gene end by 3 bases; junction bases not matched to a gene: 10. In nucleotides, the CDR3 is TGCAGTGCCCCACCATTCGGGACAGGGGACTATGGCTACACCTTC. This gives the protein CSAPPFGTGDYGYTF.

V gene TRBV11-2 combines with J gene TRBJ1-2; TRBD1 matches 11 bases. This CDR3 comprises 15 residues. Germline V gene sequence: CDR1 SGHAT, CDR2 FQNNGV. With V trimmed by 4 bases and J by 5 bases, 6 bases remained unmatched. CDR3 in amino acids: CASSSWRDRGYGYTF. Written as DNA, the CDR3 is TGTGCCAGCAGCTCCTGGAGGGACAGGGGGTATGGCTACACCTTC.

The chain joins TRBV12-3 or TRBV12-4 to TRBJ1-6, with a tentative D call TRBD1 (6 bases). This CDR3 has 15 residues. V lost 5 bases, J lost 6 bases, and 14 bases lay in between. The CDR3 reads CASSIGQSFNSPLHF. CDR3 coding DNA: TGTGCCAGCAGTATCGGACAGTCTTTTAATTCACCCCTCCACTTT.

In its sample, this clonotype was seen a few times. The chain uses TRBV12-3 or TRBV12-4 and TRBJ2-2, with 11 nucleotides matching TRBD2. The CDR3 spans 20 residues. V shed 3 bases, J shed 0 bases, and the junction held 12 bases outside the gene matches. CDR3 sequence: CASSFAPISSGGPNTGELFF. The CDR3 bases are TGTGCCAGCAGTTTTGCGCCAATCTCTAGCGGGGGGCCGAACACCGGGGAGCTGTTTTTT.